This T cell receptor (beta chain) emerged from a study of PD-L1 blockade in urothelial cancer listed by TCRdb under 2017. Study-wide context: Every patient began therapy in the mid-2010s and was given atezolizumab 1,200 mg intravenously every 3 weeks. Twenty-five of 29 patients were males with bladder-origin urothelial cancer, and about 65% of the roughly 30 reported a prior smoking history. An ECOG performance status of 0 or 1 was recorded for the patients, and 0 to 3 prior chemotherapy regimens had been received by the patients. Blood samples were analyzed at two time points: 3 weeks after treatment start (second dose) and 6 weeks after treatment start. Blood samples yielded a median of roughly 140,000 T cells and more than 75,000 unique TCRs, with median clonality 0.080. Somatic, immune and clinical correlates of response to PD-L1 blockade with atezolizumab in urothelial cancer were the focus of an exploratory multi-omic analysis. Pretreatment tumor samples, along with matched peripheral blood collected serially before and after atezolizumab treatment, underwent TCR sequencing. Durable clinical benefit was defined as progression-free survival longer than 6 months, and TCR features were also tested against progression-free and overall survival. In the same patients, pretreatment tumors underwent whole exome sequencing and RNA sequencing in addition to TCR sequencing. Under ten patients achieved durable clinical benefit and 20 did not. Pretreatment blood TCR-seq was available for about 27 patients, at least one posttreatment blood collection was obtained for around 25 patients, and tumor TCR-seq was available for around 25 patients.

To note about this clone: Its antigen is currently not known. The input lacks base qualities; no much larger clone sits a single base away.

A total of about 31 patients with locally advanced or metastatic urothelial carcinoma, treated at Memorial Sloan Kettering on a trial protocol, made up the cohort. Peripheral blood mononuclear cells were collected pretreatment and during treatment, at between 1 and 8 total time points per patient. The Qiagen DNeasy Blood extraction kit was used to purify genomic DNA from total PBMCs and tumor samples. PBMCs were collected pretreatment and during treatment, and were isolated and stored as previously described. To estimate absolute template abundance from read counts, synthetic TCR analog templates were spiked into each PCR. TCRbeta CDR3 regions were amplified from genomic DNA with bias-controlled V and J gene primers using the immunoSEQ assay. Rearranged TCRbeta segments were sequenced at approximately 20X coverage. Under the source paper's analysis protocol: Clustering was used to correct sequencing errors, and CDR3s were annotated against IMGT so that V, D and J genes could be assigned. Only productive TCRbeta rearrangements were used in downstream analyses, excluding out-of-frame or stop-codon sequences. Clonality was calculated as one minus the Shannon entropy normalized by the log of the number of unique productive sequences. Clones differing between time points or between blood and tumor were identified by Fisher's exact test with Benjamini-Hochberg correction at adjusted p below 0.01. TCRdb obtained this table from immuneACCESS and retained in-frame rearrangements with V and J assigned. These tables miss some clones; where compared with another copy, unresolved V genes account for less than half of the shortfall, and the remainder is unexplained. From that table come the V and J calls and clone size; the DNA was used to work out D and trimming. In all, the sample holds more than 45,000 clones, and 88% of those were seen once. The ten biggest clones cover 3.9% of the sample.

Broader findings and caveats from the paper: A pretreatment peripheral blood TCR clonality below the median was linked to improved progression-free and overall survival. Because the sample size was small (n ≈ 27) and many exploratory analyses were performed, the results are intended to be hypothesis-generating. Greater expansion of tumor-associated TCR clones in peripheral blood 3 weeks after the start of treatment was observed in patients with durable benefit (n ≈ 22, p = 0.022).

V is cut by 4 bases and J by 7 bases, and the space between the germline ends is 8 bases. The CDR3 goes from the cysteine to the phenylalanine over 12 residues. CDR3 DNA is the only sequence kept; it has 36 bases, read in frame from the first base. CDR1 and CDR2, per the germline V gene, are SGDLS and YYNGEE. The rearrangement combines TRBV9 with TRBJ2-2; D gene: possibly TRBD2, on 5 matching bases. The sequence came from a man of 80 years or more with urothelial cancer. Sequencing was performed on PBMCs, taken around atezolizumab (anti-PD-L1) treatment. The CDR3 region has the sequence CASSPRGGELFF. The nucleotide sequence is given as TGTGCCAGCAGCCCCCGGGGCGGGGAGCTGTTTTTT.